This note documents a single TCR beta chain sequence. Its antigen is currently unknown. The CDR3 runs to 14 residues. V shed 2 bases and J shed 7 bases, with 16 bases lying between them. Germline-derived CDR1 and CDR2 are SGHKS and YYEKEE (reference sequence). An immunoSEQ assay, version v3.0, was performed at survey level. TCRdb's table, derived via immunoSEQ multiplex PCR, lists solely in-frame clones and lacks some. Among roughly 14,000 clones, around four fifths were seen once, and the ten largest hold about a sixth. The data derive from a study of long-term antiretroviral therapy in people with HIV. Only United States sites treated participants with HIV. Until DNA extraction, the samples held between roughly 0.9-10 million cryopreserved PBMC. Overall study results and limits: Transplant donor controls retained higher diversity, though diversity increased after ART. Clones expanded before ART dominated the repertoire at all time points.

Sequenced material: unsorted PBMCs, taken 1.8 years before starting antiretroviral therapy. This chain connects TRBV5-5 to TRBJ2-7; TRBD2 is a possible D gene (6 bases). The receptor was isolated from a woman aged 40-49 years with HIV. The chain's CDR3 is CASSFISGEYEQYF. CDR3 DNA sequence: TGTGCCAGCAGCTTCATATCGGGGGAATATGAGCAGTACTTC.